The clone carrying this T cell receptor (beta chain) was found many times. Its cognate antigen is unknown. The source of the sample is a study of neurological immune-mediated disorders. The V end lost 9 bases, the J end lost 2 bases, and 17 bases lay between the germline ends. This CDR3 contains 15 residues. Template-switch 5'RACE cDNA synthesis added a 10-nucleotide unique molecular identifier. TCRdb independently ran MiXCR on the 5' RACE reads; one entry per CDR3 protein. The repertoire holds roughly 100,000 distinct CDR3 sequences, with 3.5% as singletons. The study's findings and limits: Phylogenetic grouping assigned the repertoires of 18 of 34 multiple sclerosis patients to a single cluster of related CDR3 sequences. This cluster may be a repertoire-level signature. HTLV-1-associated myelopathy had the most TCR clonal expansion, while multiple sclerosis had the least, a level that fell below healthy controls. No CDR3 amino acid sequences recurred among expanded clones across subjects, suggesting private repertoires in all groups.

The sample was PBMCs. The rearrangement links TRBV12-3 or TRBV12-4 to TRBJ2-1; D is tentatively TRBD1 or TRBD2 (5 bases each). The receptor was derived from a woman younger than 35 with multiple sclerosis. The CDR3 nucleotides are TGTGCCAGTTCGACCGGGACCCATACCTACAATGAGCAGTTCTTC. Protein sequence: CASSTGTHTYNEQFF.